These T cell receptor beta chains were read from a single sample in a study of T cell repertoires in cytomegalovirus infection. TCRdb reprocessed the reads with MiXCR, giving one entry per CDR3 protein. Of around 77,000 distinct CDR3 sequences in the sample, approximately 20% were seen once. Their target antigens are unknown. The sequenced sample was CD8+ T cells from cultured PBMCs, obtained from culture after CMV antigen stimulation. All receptors come from a human donor in good health (CMV status not recorded). Some clones in this sample may be carry-over from other donors' samples. Each CDR3 is given with its conserved first and last residue. Each record gives: CDR3 DNA, CDR3 protein, V gene, J gene, D gene, clone size. D genes are given only for firm matches. Not every row has a clone size; where given, it reads once, few, many or a size class.

DNA: TGTGCCAGCAGCTCGATCGGGACTCTTAACCAGCCCCAGCATTTT
CDR3: CASSSIGTLNQPQHF
V: TRBV7-8
J: TRBJ1-5
D: .
size: many

DNA: TGTGCCAGCAGTTGGGCGGGGGGGAAAGATACGCAGTATTTT
CDR3: CASSWAGGKDTQYF
V: TRBV12-3/TRBV12-4
J: TRBJ2-3
D: TRBD2
size: few

DNA: TGTGCTAGTGACTCGCGACAGGCAGGAAACACCATATATTTT
CDR3: CASDSRQAGNTIYF
V: TRBV12-5
J: TRBJ1-3
D: .
size: few

DNA: TGTGCCAGCAGTCCATGGACAGGATCTCGAAGCAATCAGCCCCAGCATTTT
CDR3: CASSPWTGSRSNQPQHF
V: TRBV6-1
J: TRBJ1-5
D: TRBD1
size: .

DNA: TGTGCCAGCAGTTACGGTCTAGGACTCAACACTGAAGCTTTCTTT
CDR3: CASSYGLGLNTEAFF
V: TRBV6-8
J: TRBJ1-1
D: .
size: .

DNA: TGTGCCAGCAGTGAACTTGGACCCTCGAACACTGAAGCTTTCTTT
CDR3: CASSELGPSNTEAFF
V: TRBV6-1
J: TRBJ1-1
D: .
size: few

DNA: TGTGCCATCAGTGAGCTCGCGGGGGGCCAGCCCCAGCATTTT
CDR3: CAISELAGGQPQHF
V: TRBV10-3
J: TRBJ1-5
D: .
size: .

DNA: TGTGCCAGCAGGGGGGGACTAGCGGGCCCCACCCGGTTTAGCTCCTACAATGAGCAGTTCTTC
CDR3: CASRGGLAGPTRFSSYNEQFF
V: TRBV6-1
J: TRBJ2-1
D: TRBD2
size: .

DNA: TGCGCCAGCAGCCAAGAATCCGGGACAGGAGACTACGAGCAGTACTTC
CDR3: CASSQESGTGDYEQYF
V: TRBV4-3
J: TRBJ2-7
D: TRBD1
size: .

DNA: TGTGCCAGCAGGGCAACCGGGGAGCTGTTTTTT
CDR3: CASRATGELFF
V: TRBV6-2/TRBV6-3
J: TRBJ2-2
D: .
size: few

DNA: TGTGCCAGCAGCTTAGGGGTAGGAAACAATGAGCAGTTCTTC
CDR3: CASSLGVGNNEQFF
V: TRBV7-3
J: TRBJ2-1
D: .
size: few

DNA: TGTGCCAGCAGTCAGGGGACTAGCGGCTCCTACGAGCAGTACTTC
CDR3: CASSQGTSGSYEQYF
V: TRBV6-1
J: TRBJ2-7
D: TRBD2
size: many

DNA: TGTGCCAGCAGCTTCGGGACAGTCGATGAGCAGTTCTTC
CDR3: CASSFGTVDEQFF
V: TRBV5-6
J: TRBJ2-1
D: TRBD1
size: .